Listed here is a single T cell receptor beta chain. Its antigen is unidentified. This specimen belongs to a study of shared clonotypes between healthy human individuals. Study results and limitations: The study's rarefaction showed incomplete sorted-subset sequencing despite large depth. Among the subsets, naive ones generally showed larger estimated richness than memory ones.

Investigators spread the genomic DNA of each subset evenly over several immunoSEQ plates. Clones were sequenced by immunoSEQ multiplex PCR, and TCRdb holds only the in-frame ones, with some missing. The sample includes roughly 2 million clones, approximately 95% seen only once; the top ten take 0.13%. V gave up 5 bases and J gave up 11 bases, with 21 bases separating them. The CDR3 is made up of 15 amino acids. Germline CDR1 reads MNHEY; CDR2 reads SMNVEV (reference sequence). The TCR comes from a man in his late teens or twenties in good health. The specimen sequenced was naive CD4+ T cells sorted from blood. This sample's subset: CD45RA+ positively selected. The chain uses TRBV27 and TRBJ1-4, with D perhaps TRBD1 (6 bases). DNA for the CDR3: TGTGCCAGCAGTCACGGGGGCGTAAAAGGGGGGAAACTGTTTTTT. This encodes CASSHGGVKGGKLFF.